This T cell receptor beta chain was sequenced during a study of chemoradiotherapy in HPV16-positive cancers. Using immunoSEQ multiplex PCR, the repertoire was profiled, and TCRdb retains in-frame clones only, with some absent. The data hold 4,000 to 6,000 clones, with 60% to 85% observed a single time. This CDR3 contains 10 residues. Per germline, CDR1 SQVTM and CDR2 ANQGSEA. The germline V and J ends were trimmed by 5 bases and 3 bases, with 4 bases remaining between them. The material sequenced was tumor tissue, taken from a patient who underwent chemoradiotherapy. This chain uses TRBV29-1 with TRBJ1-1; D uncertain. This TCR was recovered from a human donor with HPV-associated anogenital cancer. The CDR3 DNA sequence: TGCAGCGTTATTTACACTGAAGCTTTCTTT. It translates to CSVIYTEAFF.